This entry concerns a single T cell receptor (beta chain). The target antigen is unknown. TCRdb keeps only in-frame clones here, not all; method: immunoSEQ multiplex PCR. The top ten clones hold about 5% of a sample with around 130,000 clones, over 90% of them seen once. The data stem from a study of T cell responses to AZD1222 COVID-19 vaccine. About the research overall: Both about-4-week and about-12-week second-dose recipients were combined.

Whole-study findings and limits: Among vaccine-associated CD4 TCRs, coverage spanned spike, with dominance at 160-218 and 743-854. Females outnumbered males among donors, who were mostly white British; clonal diversity was possibly underestimated. Elevations in Spike-specific TCR breadth and depth followed administration of two AZD1222 doses.

V shed 7 bases and J shed 4 bases, with 20 bases lying between them. This CDR3 contains 15 residues. Germline CDR1 is LNHDA and CDR2 is SQIVND (reference sequence). The receptor was isolated from an adult in good health. This specimen consisted of peripheral blood, obtained on day 0 of AZD1222 vaccination. The chain is built from TRBV19 and TRBJ2-7; tentatively, D is TRBD2 (5 bases). DNA of the CDR3: TGTGCCAGTAAGGCGTCAAGCGGAGTTTCATACGAGCAGTACTTC. It encodes CASKASSGVSYEQYF.